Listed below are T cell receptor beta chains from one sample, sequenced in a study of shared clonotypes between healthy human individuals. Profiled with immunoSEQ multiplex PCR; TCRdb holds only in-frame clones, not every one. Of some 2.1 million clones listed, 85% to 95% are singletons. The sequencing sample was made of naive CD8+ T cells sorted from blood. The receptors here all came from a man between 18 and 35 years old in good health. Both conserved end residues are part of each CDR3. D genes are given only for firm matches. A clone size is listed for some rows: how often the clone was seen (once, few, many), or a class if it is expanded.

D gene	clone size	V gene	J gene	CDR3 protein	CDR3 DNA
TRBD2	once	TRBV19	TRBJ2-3	CASSSDLAVASTDTQYF	TGTGCCAGTAGTTCCGATCTAGCGGTCGCTAGCACAGATACGCAGTATTTT
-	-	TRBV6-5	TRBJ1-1	CASRHSLNTEAFF	TGTGCCAGCAGGCATTCCCTGAACACTGAAGCTTTCTTT
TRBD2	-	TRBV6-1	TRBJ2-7	CASIPGGTHTYEQYF	TGTGCCAGCATCCCGGGGGGGACACATACCTACGAGCAGTACTTC
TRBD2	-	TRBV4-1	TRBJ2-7	CASSPAGGGGAIYEQYF	TGCGCCAGCAGCCCCGCGGGCGGCGGGGGGGCAATCTACGAGCAGTACTTC
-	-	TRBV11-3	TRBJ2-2	CASGPMNTGELFF	TGTGCCAGCGGACCGATGAACACCGGGGAGCTGTTTTTT
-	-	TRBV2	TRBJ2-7	CASSELEGTSSYEQYF	TGTGCCAGCAGTGAATTGGAGGGGACGAGCTCCTACGAGCAGTACTTC
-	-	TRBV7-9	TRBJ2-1	CASSPFMDLRLHEQFF	TGTGCCAGCAGCCCATTCATGGACCTTCGACTACATGAGCAGTTCTTC
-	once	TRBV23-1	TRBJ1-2	CASRQQEAVYGYTF	TGCGCCAGCAGACAACAGGAGGCGGTCTATGGCTACACCTTC
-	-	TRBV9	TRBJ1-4	CASSTGPSTNEKLFF	TGTGCCAGCAGCACAGGGCCCTCAACTAATGAAAAACTGTTTTTT
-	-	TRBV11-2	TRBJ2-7	CASSFHADYEQYF	TGTGCCAGCAGCTTTCACGCAGATTACGAGCAGTACTTC
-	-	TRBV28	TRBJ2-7	CASSSILDGFYEQYF	TGTGCCAGCAGTTCTATCCTGGACGGATTCTACGAGCAGTACTTC
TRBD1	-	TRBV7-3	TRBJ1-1	CASSSPRTGRENTEAFF	TGTGCCAGCAGCTCCCCCCGGACAGGGCGGGAGAACACTGAAGCTTTCTTT
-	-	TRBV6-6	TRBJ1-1	CASIKSWDIAEAFF	TGTGCCAGCATCAAATCATGGGATATCGCTGAAGCTTTCTTT
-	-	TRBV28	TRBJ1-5	CASKGLLYQPQHF	TGTGCCAGCAAGGGCCTCCTGTATCAGCCCCAGCATTTT
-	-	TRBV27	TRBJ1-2	CASSLSGRSYGYTF	TGTGCCAGCAGTTTATCCGGCAGGTCCTATGGCTACACCTTC
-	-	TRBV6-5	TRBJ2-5	CASSYFGTNQETQYF	TGTGCCAGCAGTTATTTTGGCACGAACCAAGAGACCCAGTACTTC
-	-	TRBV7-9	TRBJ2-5	CASSLGAEEAKETQYF	TGTGCCAGCAGCTTAGGGGCCGAGGAAGCCAAAGAGACCCAGTACTTC
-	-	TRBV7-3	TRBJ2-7	CASSLIGGTSYEQYF	TGTGCCAGCAGCTTAATAGGGGGAACCTCCTACGAGCAGTACTTC
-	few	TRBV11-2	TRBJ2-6	CASSLSGAYNVLTF	TGTGCCAGCAGCTTATCAGGGGCCTACAACGTCCTGACTTTC
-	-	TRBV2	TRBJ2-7	CASSGLAGEQYF	TGTGCCAGCAGTGGGCTAGCTGGCGAGCAGTACTTC
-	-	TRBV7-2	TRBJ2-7	CASSLMSDEQYF	TGTGCCAGCAGCTTGATGAGCGACGAGCAGTACTTC
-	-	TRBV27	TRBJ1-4	CASGGSRTEGEKLFF	TGTGCCAGCGGGGGATCCAGGACAGAGGGTGAAAAACTGTTTTTT
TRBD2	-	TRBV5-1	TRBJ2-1	CASCYSGGSSYNEQFF	TGCGCCAGCTGCTATAGCGGGGGAAGCTCCTACAATGAGCAGTTCTTC
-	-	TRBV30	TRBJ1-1	CAWRSNTEAFF	TGTGCCTGGCGCTCTAACACTGAAGCTTTCTTT
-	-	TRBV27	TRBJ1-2	CASSLSWTASHGYTF	TGTGCCAGCAGTTTATCTTGGACAGCATCACATGGCTACACCTTC
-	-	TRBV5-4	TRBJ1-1	CASSFPNTEAFF	TGTGCCAGCAGCTTCCCAAACACTGAAGCTTTCTTT
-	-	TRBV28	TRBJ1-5	CASTVGHVNNQPQHF	TGTGCCAGCACCGTGGGACATGTAAACAATCAGCCCCAGCATTTT
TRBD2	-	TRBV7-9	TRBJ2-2	CASSFGLSGSNTGELFF	TGTGCCAGCAGCTTTGGACTAAGCGGGAGTAACACCGGGGAGCTGTTTTTT
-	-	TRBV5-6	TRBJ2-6	CASSLARASGANVLTF	TGTGCCAGCAGCTTGGCACGCGCCTCTGGGGCCAACGTCCTGACTTTC
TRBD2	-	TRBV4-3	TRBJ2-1	CASSQDEYRLAGINEQFF	TGCGCCAGCAGCCAAGACGAGTATCGGCTAGCGGGAATAAATGAGCAGTTCTTC
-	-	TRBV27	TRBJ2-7	CASSLDLAYEQYF	TGTGCCAGCAGTCTTGATTTGGCCTACGAGCAGTACTTC
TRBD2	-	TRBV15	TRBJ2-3	CATSSGLAGSSTDTQYF	TGTGCCACCAGCAGCGGACTAGCGGGCTCTAGCACAGATACGCAGTATTTT
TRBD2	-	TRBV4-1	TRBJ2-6	CASSQEPGLVSGANVLTF	TGCGCCAGCAGCCAAGAACCGGGACTAGTGAGTGGGGCCAACGTCCTGACTTTC
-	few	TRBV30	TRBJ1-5	CAWNEGYTGNQPQHF	TGTGCCTGGAACGAAGGGTATACAGGGAATCAGCCCCAGCATTTT
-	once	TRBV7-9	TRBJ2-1	CASSLVGPLHEQFF	TGTGCCAGCAGCTTAGTGGGGCCCCTCCATGAGCAGTTCTTC
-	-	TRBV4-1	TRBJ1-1	CASSPRGNTEAFF	TGCGCCAGCAGCCCCCGTGGGAACACTGAAGCTTTCTTT
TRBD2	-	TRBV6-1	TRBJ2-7	CASSERFGEGRGSYEQYF	TGTGCCAGCAGTGAACGTTTCGGGGAGGGCCGAGGATCCTACGAGCAGTACTTC
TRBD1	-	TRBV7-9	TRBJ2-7	CASSLARTGETPAYEQYF	TGTGCCAGCAGCTTAGCGCGGACAGGAGAAACCCCGGCCTACGAGCAGTACTTC
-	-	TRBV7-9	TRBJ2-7	CASSLSSLYEQYF	TGTGCCAGCAGCTTATCCTCGCTCTACGAGCAGTACTTC
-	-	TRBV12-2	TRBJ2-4	CASRTRWTKNIQYF	TGTGCAAGTCGCACCCGGTGGACCAAAAACATTCAGTACTTC
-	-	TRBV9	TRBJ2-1	CASSAPTRADYNEQFF	TGTGCCAGCAGCGCACCGACTAGGGCTGACTACAATGAGCAGTTCTTC
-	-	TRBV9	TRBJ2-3	CASSPGGGTDTQYF	TGTGCCAGCAGCCCTGGAGGGGGCACAGATACGCAGTATTTT
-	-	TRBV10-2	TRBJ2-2	CASSGDGEEDTGELFF	TGCGCCAGCAGTGGGGACGGCGAGGAGGACACCGGGGAGCTGTTTTTT
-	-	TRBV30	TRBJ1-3	CAWSLPGISGNTIYF	TGTGCCTGGAGCCTCCCGGGGATCTCTGGAAACACCATATATTTT
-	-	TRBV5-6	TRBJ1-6	CASSGGQGPLPPNSPLHF	TGTGCCAGCAGCGGGGGACAAGGGCCCCTTCCTCCAAATTCACCCCTCCACTTT
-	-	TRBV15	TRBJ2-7	CATSIGGEAYEQYF	TGTGCCACCAGCATTGGCGGAGAGGCCTACGAGCAGTACTTC
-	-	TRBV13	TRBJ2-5	CASSELFYGQRQETQYF	TGTGCCAGCAGCGAACTTTTCTACGGCCAAAGGCAAGAGACCCAGTACTTC
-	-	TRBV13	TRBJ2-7	CASSLRDKTYEQYF	TGTGCCAGCAGCCTCCGGGACAAGACCTACGAGCAGTACTTC